This T cell receptor beta chain originates from a study of cytomegalovirus exposure and HLA in healthy donors. Study-wide background: The approximately 110 validation repertoires used the same platform as the roughly 670 first-cohort repertoires, a later analysis reported. Broader study findings: Cytomegalovirus association was assigned to about 150 TCR beta chains. CMV antigen specificity was confirmed in vitro for a few CMV-associated chains.

Libraries were prepared by immunoSEQ multiplex PCR; TCRdb keeps only in-frame clonotypes and omits some of them. The sample contains approximately 160,000 clones, about 90% of which appear only once. For this clone: Antigen specificity is unknown.

Unmatched junction bases numbered 17, after V lost 6 bases and J lost 9 bases. This CDR3 spans 17 amino acids. CDR1 and CDR2 from the germline V gene are MNHEY and SMNVEV (reference sequence). The specimen sequenced was PBMCs. The rearrangement links TRBV27 to TRBJ2-1, with 10 nucleotides matching TRBD2. The sequence came from a woman aged 25 to 45 in good health and CMV-seronegative. The CDR3, as DNA: TGTGCCAGCAGCAAAACCTTTAGCGGGGGGCCTAGTGTTGAGCAGTTCTTC. Its translation: CASSKTFSGGPSVEQFF.